These 2 T cell receptor beta chains came from one sample sequenced in a study of cytomegalovirus exposure and HLA in healthy donors. Primers included in the PCR were 60 Vbeta and 13 Jbeta primers. Profiling relied on immunoSEQ multiplex PCR, and the TCRdb table lists in-frame clones only, not all of them. This sample carries 150,000 or so clones, over 75% of them seen once, and the ten largest clones take 2% to 3%. Sequences were obtained from PBMCs. The source is a man aged 45-65 years in good health and CMV-seronegative.

This chain connects TRBV5-5 to TRBJ2-3; maybe TRBD2 (5 bases). CDR1 and CDR2 (germline): SGHKS, YYEKEE (reference sequence). The CDR3 has 14 amino acids. V was pared by 0 bases and J by 2 bases, with 7 bases between. The CDR3 loop reads CASSLVGNTDTQYF. As DNA, the CDR3 is TGTGCCAGCAGCTTGGTCGGGAACACAGATACGCAGTATTTT.

The chain joins TRBV28 to TRBJ2-7; tentative D call: TRBD1 (5 bases). The ends were cut back, 7 bases at V and 2 bases at J, with 12 bases in the middle. CDR1 MDHEN and CDR2 SYDVKM come from the germline V gene. The CDR3 spans 13 residues. The CDR3 region has the DNA TGTGCCAGCACCCGGACAAGCGCCTACGAGCAGTACTTC. Translation gives CASTRTSAYEQYF.